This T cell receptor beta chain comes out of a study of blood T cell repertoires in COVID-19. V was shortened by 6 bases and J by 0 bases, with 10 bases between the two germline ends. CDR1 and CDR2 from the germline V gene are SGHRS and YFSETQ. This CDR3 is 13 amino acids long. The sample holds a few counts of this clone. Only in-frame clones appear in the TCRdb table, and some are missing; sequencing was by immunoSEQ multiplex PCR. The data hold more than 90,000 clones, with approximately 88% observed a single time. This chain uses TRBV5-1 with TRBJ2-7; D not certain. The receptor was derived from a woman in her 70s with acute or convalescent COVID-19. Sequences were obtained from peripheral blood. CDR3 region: CASNSPSSYEQYF. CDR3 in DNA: TGCGCCAGCAATAGTCCTAGCTCCTACGAGCAGTACTTC.